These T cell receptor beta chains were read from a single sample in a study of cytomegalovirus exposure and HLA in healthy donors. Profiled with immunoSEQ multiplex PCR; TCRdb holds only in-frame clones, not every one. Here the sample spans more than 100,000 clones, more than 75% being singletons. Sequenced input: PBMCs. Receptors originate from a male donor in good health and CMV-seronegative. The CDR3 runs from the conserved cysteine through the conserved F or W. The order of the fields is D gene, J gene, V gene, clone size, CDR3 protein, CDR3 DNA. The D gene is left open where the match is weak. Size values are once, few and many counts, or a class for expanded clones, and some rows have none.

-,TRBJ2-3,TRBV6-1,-,CASRGGFQGIDTQYF,TGTGCCAGCAGAGGGGGATTCCAGGGGATCGATACGCAGTATTTT
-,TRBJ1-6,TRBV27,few,CASSSGLGYNSPLHF,TGTGCCAGCAGTTCCGGGTTAGGCTATAATTCACCCCTCCACTTT
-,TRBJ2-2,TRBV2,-,CASNRRARQGTGELFF,TGTGCCAGCAACCGAAGGGCCCGCCAGGGCACCGGGGAGCTGTTTTTT
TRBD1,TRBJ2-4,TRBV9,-,CASSPRQGEAKNIQYF,TGTGCCAGCAGCCCCCGACAGGGGGAGGCCAAAAACATTCAGTACTTC
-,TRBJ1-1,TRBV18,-,CASSPNLYRENTEAFF,TGTGCCAGCTCACCAAATTTGTACAGGGAAAACACTGAAGCTTTCTTT
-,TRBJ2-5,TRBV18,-,CASQVRNQETQYF,TGTGCCAGCCAGGTCCGAAACCAAGAGACCCAGTACTTC
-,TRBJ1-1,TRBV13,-,CASSLYPAGDPNTEAFF,TGTGCCAGCAGTCTCTACCCTGCAGGGGACCCGAACACTGAAGCTTTCTTT
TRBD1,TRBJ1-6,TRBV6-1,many,CASSEALEGASPLHF,TGTGCCAGCAGTGAAGCGCTTGAGGGGGCGTCACCCCTCCACTTT
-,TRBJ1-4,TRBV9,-,CASSSRGWGDEKLFF,TGTGCCAGCAGCAGCCGAGGGTGGGGGGATGAAAAACTGTTTTTT
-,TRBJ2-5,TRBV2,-,CASSESPYQETQYF,TGTGCCAGCAGTGAAAGCCCGTACCAAGAGACCCAGTACTTC
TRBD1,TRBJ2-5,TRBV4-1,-,CASSQVIQGVGETQYF,TGCGCCAGCAGCCAAGTAATACAGGGGGTGGGAGAGACCCAGTACTTC
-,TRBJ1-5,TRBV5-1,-,CASSLVPGLYQPQHF,TGCGCCAGCAGCTTGGTCCCGGGGTTATATCAGCCCCAGCATTTT
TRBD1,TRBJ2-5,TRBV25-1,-,CAPDRESRETQYF,TGTGCCCCCGACAGGGAGTCAAGGGAGACCCAGTACTTC
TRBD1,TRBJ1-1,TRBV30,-,CAWSGPRQGTTEAFF,TGTGCCTGGAGTGGTCCGAGACAGGGGACCACTGAAGCTTTCTTT
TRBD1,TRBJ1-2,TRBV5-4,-,CASSLGGQSSNYGYTF,TGTGCCAGCAGCTTAGGGGGACAGTCTTCTAACTATGGCTACACCTTC
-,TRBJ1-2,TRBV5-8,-,CASNRQANLDGYTF,TGTGCCAGCAACAGACAGGCTAACCTGGATGGCTACACCTTC
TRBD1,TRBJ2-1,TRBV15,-,CATSRARDSKNEQFF,TGTGCCACCAGCAGGGCGAGGGACAGTAAAAATGAGCAGTTCTTC
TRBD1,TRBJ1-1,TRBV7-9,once,CASSLGTGAPRAFF,TGTGCCAGCAGCTTAGGGACAGGGGCCCCTCGGGCTTTCTTT